The source of this T cell receptor beta chain is a study of Ad26.COV2.S vaccination and SARS-CoV-2 variants. The repertoire was sequenced with immunoSEQ multiplex PCR; TCRdb's copy has only in-frame clones and lacks some. The repertoire has fewer than 600,000 clones, 80% to 90% of them found once; the top ten carry around 1.6%. With respect to this clone: Its specificity is not known.

Treatment in this sample: some 20 received Ad26.COV2.S at low or high dose, single or two shots; 5 received placebo; per-sample allocation not given. Samples analyzed were those drawn on day 63 after the first vaccine or placebo injection. General study results and limits: Post-vaccination breadth of spike-specific CD8+ and CD4+ T cell responses was reportedly substantial. Total T cell responses were possibly underestimated by TCR breadth and depth analyses.

Germline lookup yields CDR1 SGHAT and CDR2 FQNNGV. The CDR3 contains 15 residues. V shed 3 bases and J shed 0 bases, with 10 bases lying between them. Sample: peripheral blood, taken in a trial of Ad26.COV2.S vaccine versus placebo. J is TRBJ2-3 and V is TRBV11-2, with D perhaps matching TRBD2 (6 bases). The TCR sequence derives from a person between 18 and 60 years old who received the Ad26.COV2.S COVID-19 vaccine or a placebo. The CDR3 DNA is TGTGCCAGCAGCTTGGGCGGGACTAGCACAGATACGCAGTATTTT. This gives the protein CASSLGGTSTDTQYF.